The next 20 T cell receptor beta chains were all read from a single sample in a study of brain T cells in children with intractable seizures. Time point specified: blood from clinic visit 5 months post-surgery; TSC patient then seizure free. Some clones are missing from TCRdb's copy, which holds only in-frame ones; the method was immunoSEQ multiplex PCR. Of 340,000 or so clones listed, approximately 93% were seen once; the top ten hold about 6%. The source was peripheral blood, collected less than 6 months after surgery. These TCRs come from a boy less than two years old with tuberous sclerosis and intractable seizures.

V usage is TRBV30 and J usage is TRBJ1-6, with D perhaps TRBD1 (5 bases). V lost 4 bases and J lost 0, with 16 bases in between. From germline, CDR1 is GTSNPN and CDR2 SVGIG (reference sequence). The CDR3 is made up of 17 amino acids. The CDR3 coding sequence is TGTGCCTGGACCGCGGGGGGTGGAAGCTCCTATAATTCACCCCTCCACTTT. Translation gives CAWTAGGGSSYNSPLHF.

CDR3 region: CASSIDLGGGNEQFF. The DNA of the CDR3 is TGTGCCAGTAGTATTGATCTCGGGGGTGGCAATGAGCAGTTCTTC. The chain has TRBV19 and TRBJ2-1, with a weak D call TRBD2 (6 bases). The CDR3 has 15 residues. Looked up from germline, CDR1 is LNHDA and CDR2 is SQIVND (reference sequence). V was clipped by 3 bases and J by 6 bases, with 15 bases between them.

The V and J genes are TRBV9 and TRBJ2-3, with 10 nucleotides matching TRBD2. This CDR3 is 15 amino acids long. Germline lookup yields CDR1 SGDLS and CDR2 YYNGEE. J gave up 6 bases and V 4 bases, and 8 bases lay outside the gene matches. CDR3 in DNA: TGTGCCAGCAGCCCTCGGGGTAGCGGGAGGGATACGCAGTATTTT. Translating gives CASSPRGSGRDTQYF.

The chain joins TRBV5-6 to TRBJ1-2, with D unresolved. Looked up from germline, CDR1 is SGHDT and CDR2 is YYEEEE. Between the trimmed V and J ends, which lost 1 base and 4 bases, there was a span of 11 bases. The CDR3 sequence is 14 residues long. CDR3: CASSLRVEGYGYTF. The CDR3 DNA sequence: TGTGCCAGCAGCTTGAGGGTAGAGGGCTATGGCTACACCTTC.

The gene calls are TRBV25-1 and TRBJ2-1; a weak D match, TRBD2 (7 bases). Looked up from germline, CDR1 is MGHDK and CDR2 is SYGVNS. The CDR3 is 14 amino acids. Trimming stripped 0 bases from V and 9 bases from J, with 12 bases between. The DNA of the CDR3 is TGTGCCAGCAGTGAATATGGGGGGGCTTTTGAGCAGTTCTTC. This gives the protein CASSEYGGAFEQFF.

This chain joins TRBV29-1 and TRBJ2-2; no definite D call. Germline lookup yields CDR1 SQVTM and CDR2 ANQGSEA. This CDR3 has 14 amino acids. V gave up 2 bases and J gave up 4 bases, with 11 bases separating them. The CDR3 here is CSVERVGVTGELFF. In DNA, the CDR3 is TGCAGCGTTGAAAGGGTTGGGGTCACCGGGGAGCTGTTTTTT.

The V gene is TRBV4-1, the J gene TRBJ1-2; D may be TRBD1 (5 bases). Germline loops: CDR1 MGHRA, CDR2 YSYEKL. This CDR3 comprises 17 residues. The germline V and J ends were trimmed by 1 base and 6 bases, with 21 bases remaining between them. The CDR3: CASSQAFGRRVNDGYTF. CDR3 bases: TGCGCCAGCAGCCAAGCGTTCGGCCGCAGGGTAAACGATGGCTACACCTTC.

In DNA form, the CDR3 reads TGTGCCAGCAGTAAGGGGGGTGAAGCTTTCTTT. This sequence encodes CASSKGGEAFF. This rearrangement joins TRBV12-3 or TRBV12-4 to TRBJ1-1; the D gene is possibly TRBD1 (6 bases). The V and J ends lost 5 bases and 7 bases respectively, with 8 bases between them. This CDR3 is 11 amino acids long.

This rearrangement joins TRBV29-1 to TRBJ1-2; maybe TRBD1 (5 bases). The CDR3 spans 12 residues. Trimming stripped 4 bases from V and 3 bases from J, with 9 bases between. Germline values: CDR1 SQVTM, CDR2 ANQGSEA. CDR3 bases: TGCAGCGTTGTGTGGGGGGACTATGGCTACACCTTC. It codes for CSVVWGDYGYTF.

The DNA of the CDR3 is TGTGCCACCAGTGATTCCTCCATCGGCGAGCAGTACTTC. The encoded protein is CATSDSSIGEQYF. The chain couples TRBV24-1 to TRBJ2-7; D remains ambiguous. Germline V gene lookup returns CDR1 KGHDR and CDR2 SFDVKD. The CDR3 is 13 amino acids. Trimming removed 2 bases from V and 6 bases from J, with 10 bases in between.

The V gene is TRBV10-3, the J gene TRBJ2-3, with 9 bases lining up with TRBD2. CDR3 length equals 15 residues. Germline trimming cut 3 bases from V and 0 bases from J; bases unmatched to any gene: 1. Germline CDR1 reads ENHRY; CDR2 reads SYGVKD. The CDR3 loop reads CAISDTSGSTDTQYF. CDR3 DNA sequence: TGTGCCATCAGTGACACTAGCGGGAGCACAGATACGCAGTATTTT.

The chain combines TRBV20-1 with TRBJ2-1; TRBD1 agrees at 12 bases. The germline V gene has CDR1 DFQATT and CDR2 SNEGSKA (reference sequence). This CDR3 spans 14 amino acids. The J segment lost 6 bases and the V segment lost 3 bases, leaving 3 bases of the junction unmatched. DNA for the CDR3: TGCAGTGCTAGTCGGGACAGGGGGCGCAATGAGCAGTTCTTC. Residues: CSASRDRGRNEQFF.

The V and J genes are TRBV6-1 and TRBJ1-1; TRBD1 matches at 7 bases. This CDR3 has 15 amino acids. V lost 3 bases to trimming and J lost 0 bases; unmatched junction nucleotides: 4. The germline V gene has CDR1 MNHNS and CDR2 SASEGT. For the CDR3, the DNA is TGTGCCAGCAGTGACGAGGGGACAGTGAACACTGAAGCTTTCTTT. Translated: CASSDEGTVNTEAFF.

The genes are TRBV5-1 and TRBJ2-7; possibly TRBD1 or TRBD2 for D (5 bases each). Trimming pared 4 bases from V and 0 bases from J, leaving 17 bases between. The CDR3 extends over 16 amino acids. Per germline, CDR1 SGHRS and CDR2 YFSETQ. The CDR3 DNA follows: TGCGCCAGCAGCAGTGGACGGGGCACCAACTCCTACGAGCAGTACTTC. Protein: CASSSGRGTNSYEQYF.

The V call is TRBV15, the J call TRBJ2-2; 9 bases agree with TRBD1. V trimming: 1 base; J trimming: 2 bases; junction bases outside the gene matches: 2. This CDR3 spans 16 amino acids. CDR1 and CDR2 from the germline V gene are LNHNV and YYDKDF (reference sequence). CDR3 DNA: TGTGCCACCAGCAGAGGGACAGGGGTAAACACCGGGGAGCTGTTTTTT. It is translated as CATSRGTGVNTGELFF.

The chain links TRBV20-1 to TRBJ2-4; D call uncertain. The CDR3 extends over 10 amino acids. CDR1 and CDR2 from the germline V gene are DFQATT and SNEGSKA (reference sequence). The ends were cut back, 7 bases at V and 8 bases at J, with 9 bases in the middle. The CDR3 sequence is CSGELDIQYF. In nucleotides, the CDR3 is TGCAGTGGCGAGTTGGACATTCAGTACTTC.

The chain combines TRBV25-1 with TRBJ2-2; D is undetermined. CDR1 is MGHDK and CDR2 is SYGVNS in the germline V gene. Trimming removed 2 bases at V and 8 bases at J, with 6 bases between. This CDR3 comprises 12 residues. The CDR3 reads CASSELMGELFF. In DNA, the CDR3 is TGTGCCAGCAGTGAACTAATGGGGGAGCTGTTTTTT.

V and J are TRBV19 and TRBJ1-3; D is perhaps TRBD1 (5 bases). V dropped 4 bases and J dropped 2 bases, with 18 bases sitting between them. The germline CDR1 and CDR2 sequences are LNHDA and SQIVND (reference sequence). This CDR3 has 17 residues. The CDR3 region is CASSKERQRFAGNTIYF. The CDR3 coding sequence is TGTGCCAGTAGTAAAGAACGACAGAGATTCGCTGGAAACACCATATATTTT.

This clone is a singleton in its sample. The same CDR3 is also encoded by other DNA sequences in this sample. V gene TRBV2 combines with J gene TRBJ1-5; TRBD1 agrees at 8 bases. The germline CDR1 and CDR2 sequences are SNHLY and FYNNEI. The CDR3 has 13 residues. With 3 bases clipped from V and 6 bases from J, the junction kept 1 base outside the gene matches. The CDR3 region has the DNA TGTGCCAGCAGTGAGCAGGGGGCTCAGCCCCAGCATTTT. Translated, it gives CASSEQGAQPQHF.

Note on this clone: Mismatch with germline at one junction end may stem from a read error. The chain couples TRBV7-7 to TRBJ2-3; D gene uncertain. This CDR3 is 16 amino acids long. The germline gives CDR1 SSHAT, CDR2 FNYEAQ (reference sequence). The CDR3 protein is CASTPGRLSGTDTQYF. Written as DNA, the CDR3 is TGTGCTAGCACCCCTGGCAGACTGTCTGGCACAGATACGCAGTATTTT.